The rows below give T cell receptor beta chains drawn from one sample of a study of cytomegalovirus exposure and HLA in healthy donors. Some clones are missing from TCRdb's copy, which holds only in-frame ones; the method was immunoSEQ multiplex PCR. The sample consists of 150,000 to 200,000 clones, 77% of them appearing once. The specimen sequenced was PBMCs. The receptors were gathered from a young woman in good health and CMV-seronegative. Each CDR3 is given with its conserved first and last residue. D genes are given only for firm matches. Not all rows give a size; the values are once, few, many and, for expanded clones, a class.

V	D	J	size	DNA	CDR3
TRBV27	NA	TRBJ1-4	NA	TGTGCCAGCAGTTTAGCCAGGGGAGTTGAAAAACTGTTTTTT	CASSLARGVEKLFF
TRBV10-3	TRBD1	TRBJ2-5	NA	TGTGCCATCAGCGCCGGGACAGGGGGTCGGGAGACCCAGTACTTC	CAISAGTGGRETQYF
TRBV7-9	TRBD1	TRBJ1-5	NA	TGTGCCAGCAGCCGCGGGACAGCTTCTCAGCCCCAGCATTTT	CASSRGTASQPQHF
TRBV10-3	NA	TRBJ2-7	NA	TGTGCCATCAGTGGTCAGACCTACGAGCAGTACTTC	CAISGQTYEQYF
TRBV19	NA	TRBJ1-5	NA	TGTGCCAGTAGTATTGGGCAGGCCTTGGGGCCCCAGCATTTT	CASSIGQALGPQHF
TRBV5-4	TRBD1	TRBJ2-7	once	TGTGCCAGCAGCTCCCGGGACAGGGGAACATACGAGCAGTACTTC	CASSSRDRGTYEQYF
TRBV28	TRBD1	TRBJ1-2	few	TGTGCCAGCAGTTTGTGGGACAGGGTGGACTATGGCTACACCTTC	CASSLWDRVDYGYTF
TRBV11-2	TRBD1	TRBJ1-1	NA	TGTGCCAGCAGCAAACCCCGGGACAGGGGCACTGAAGCTTTCTTT	CASSKPRDRGTEAFF
TRBV5-4	NA	TRBJ1-1	NA	TGTGCCAGCAGCTTGGAACCGGTGAACACTGAAGCTTTCTTT	CASSLEPVNTEAFF
TRBV27	NA	TRBJ1-5	once	TGTGCCAGCAGCCCCCGGGGGGGTCAGCCCCAGCATTTT	CASSPRGGQPQHF
TRBV5-6	TRBD1	TRBJ2-2	NA	TGTGCCAGCAGCCTCCGACAGGGGGCTAGCACCGGGGAGCTGTTTTTT	CASSLRQGASTGELFF
TRBV5-5	NA	TRBJ1-2	NA	TGTGCCAGCAGCTTGGAAGGACCGGCAGGGTTGGTCGGAGACTATGGCTACACCTTC	CASSLEGPAGLVGDYGYTF
TRBV6-1	TRBD2	TRBJ2-7	NA	TGTGCCAGCACCACTCTAGCGGTGAGCTCCTACGAGCAGTACTTC	CASTTLAVSSYEQYF
TRBV19	TRBD1	TRBJ1-1	few	TGTGCCAGTAGTCCGGGGTCGGGACAGGCTCATCTAATGAACACTGAAGCTTTCTTT	CASSPGSGQAHLMNTEAFF
TRBV27	TRBD2	TRBJ2-1	NA	TGTGCCAGCGAACCCTTACTAGCGGGAGGGATCGGTGAGCAGTTCTTC	CASEPLLAGGIGEQFF
TRBV6-5	TRBD2	TRBJ2-1	NA	TGTGCCAGCAGCCCCGGGACTAGTCTTAATGAGCAGTTCTTC	CASSPGTSLNEQFF
TRBV9	NA	TRBJ2-1	NA	TGTGCCAGCAGCTCCCGCTATAGCTCCTACAATGAGCAGTTCTTC	CASSSRYSSYNEQFF
TRBV19	TRBD1	TRBJ1-6	NA	TGTGCCAGTAGTACCCGGACAGGGGACTCACCCCTCCACTTT	CASSTRTGDSPLHF
TRBV7-9	TRBD2	TRBJ2-1	NA	TGTGCCAGCAGCCCCCGGGGGGGTGAGCAGTTCTTC	CASSPRGGEQFF
TRBV28	TRBD1	TRBJ1-2	NA	TGTGCCAGCAGTTTTGAGGGGGCGCCCTACTATGGCTACACCTTC	CASSFEGAPYYGYTF
TRBV10-3	TRBD1	TRBJ2-1	NA	TGTGCCATCAGTGATCAGGGGGCTTACAATGAGCAGTTCTTC	CAISDQGAYNEQFF
TRBV5-8	TRBD1	TRBJ2-4	NA	TGTGCCAGCAGCTTGCTTGGGACAGGGGGGAACATTCAGTACTTC	CASSLLGTGGNIQYF
TRBV7-2	TRBD2	TRBJ2-2	NA	TGTGCCAGCAGCCCGGCGCCGGGACTAGTCTCCGGGGAGCTGTTTTTT	CASSPAPGLVSGELFF
TRBV7-6	NA	TRBJ2-1	NA	TGTGCCAGCAGCAGCAGCGGCTACAATGAGCAGTTCTTC	CASSSSGYNEQFF
TRBV7-8	NA	TRBJ2-5	NA	TGTGCCAGCAGCTTAGGAAGAGGAGAGACCCAGTACTTC	CASSLGRGETQYF
TRBV5-1	TRBD2	TRBJ2-3	once	TGCGCCAGCAGCCCGGGACTAGTGTCAGATACGCAGTATTTT	CASSPGLVSDTQYF
TRBV11-2	TRBD1	TRBJ1-2	few	TGTGCCAGCAGCGCCCGCTGGGGACAGTCTAGAAATGGCTACACCTTC	CASSARWGQSRNGYTF
TRBV30	NA	TRBJ2-1	NA	TGTGCCTGGACGGCACTAAGACCCTACAATGAGCAGTTCTTC	CAWTALRPYNEQFF
TRBV5-1	NA	TRBJ2-1	NA	TGCGCCAGCAGCTTGGCGGGGGACTTTTTCGACAATGAGCAGTTCTTC	CASSLAGDFFDNEQFF
TRBV5-4	TRBD2	TRBJ2-3	NA	TGTGCCAGCAGCTTACTAGCGGGGGGGAGTACAGATACGCAGTATTTT	CASSLLAGGSTDTQYF
TRBV9	TRBD2	TRBJ2-2	NA	TGTGCCAGCAGCGCCCCCGGGGGGTACTCCACGAACACCGGGGAGCTGTTTTTT	CASSAPGGYSTNTGELFF
TRBV19	NA	TRBJ2-6	NA	TGTGCCAGTACTGACCCAGGGGGGGCCAACGTCCTGACTTTC	CASTDPGGANVLTF
TRBV4-2	NA	TRBJ2-2	NA	TGTGCCAGCAGCCAAGGAATATCGGGGAGGACCGGGGAGCTGTTTTTT	CASSQGISGRTGELFF
TRBV5-1	NA	TRBJ1-2	NA	TGCGCCAGCAGCACTACAGGGTACGGCTATGGCTACACCTTC	CASSTTGYGYGYTF
TRBV7-3	TRBD1	TRBJ2-1	NA	TGTGCCAGCAGTCGGACAGGGGGGTATGAGCAGTTCTTC	CASSRTGGYEQFF
TRBV9	TRBD1	TRBJ2-7	NA	TGTGCCAGCAGCACCGGGACAGGGGCGTTCTACGAGCAGTACTTC	CASSTGTGAFYEQYF
TRBV7-3	NA	TRBJ1-1	few	TGTGCCAGCAGCTTCGGTCATACGAACACTGAAGCTTTCTTT	CASSFGHTNTEAFF
TRBV5-4	NA	TRBJ2-7	few	TGTGCCAGCAGCTCCTCTGTGGGTAGGGGCTCCTACGAGCAGTACTTC	CASSSSVGRGSYEQYF
TRBV7-2	NA	TRBJ1-5	NA	TGTGCCAGCAGCATAGCTGGGGGGGGATATCAGCCCCAGCATTTT	CASSIAGGGYQPQHF
TRBV9	TRBD2	TRBJ2-2	NA	TGTGCCAGCAGCGTAGTTTCTAGCGGGAATACCGGGGAGCTGTTTTTT	CASSVVSSGNTGELFF
TRBV5-1	NA	TRBJ2-7	NA	TGCGCCAGCACCCTCTCCCGAGACAGGAGCTCCTACGAGCAGTACTTC	CASTLSRDRSSYEQYF
TRBV27	TRBD1	TRBJ1-2	NA	TGTACCAGCAGGGGACAGGCGAGCTACACCTTC	CTSRGQASYTF
TRBV9	TRBD2	TRBJ2-2	NA	TGTGCCAGCAGCGCCGAACTAGCGGGGAACACCGGGGAGCTGTTTTTT	CASSAELAGNTGELFF
TRBV9	NA	TRBJ2-3	NA	TGTGCCAGCAGCGTAGCGTCAGATACGCAGTATTTT	CASSVASDTQYF
TRBV6-4	NA	TRBJ1-5	NA	TGTGCCAGCAGTGTTTCCCAGGGGCAGCCCCAGCATTTT	CASSVSQGQPQHF
TRBV4-3	TRBD2	TRBJ2-7	NA	TGCGCCAGCAGCCAAGATAGGTCTAGCGGGAGTTCCGAGCAGTACTTC	CASSQDRSSGSSEQYF